The 9 T cell receptor beta chains presented below share a single source sample, sequenced in a study of T cells in Graves' hyperthyroidism and ophthalmopathy. Authors of the study amplified TCR beta CDR3 regions from RNA transcripts. The TCR CDR3 was amplified in a first-round RT-PCR using the HTBI primer set. TCRdb recomputed calls from the multiplex PCR reads with MiXCR, one row per CDR3 protein. This table has under 300,000 distinct CDR3 sequences, nearly 15% appearing once. Material for sequencing was blood. These TCRs come from a woman between 45 and 60 years old with Graves' hyperthyroidism that later progressed to Graves' ophthalmopathy.

This clonotype was counted at least ten times. The chain joins TRBV9 to TRBJ2-6; D is perhaps TRBD2 (6 bases). The V and J ends lost 4 bases and 4 bases respectively, with 12 bases between them. The CDR3 has 15 residues. Germline values: CDR1 SGDLS, CDR2 YYNGEE. CDR3 region: CASSPGGTGANVLTF. The CDR3 nucleotides are TGTGCCAGCAGCCCTGGAGGGACCGGGGCCAACGTCCTGACTTTC.

This chain joins TRBV24-1 and TRBJ1-5, with 10 nucleotides matching TRBD1. The CDR3 is 16 residues long. The V gene's germline CDR1 is KGHDR and CDR2 SFDVKD. The junction had 13 bases not matched to a gene; V was cut back by 5 bases and J by 10 bases. This CDR3 reads CATSVDNGDRGQPQHF. The CDR3 coding sequence is TGTGCCACCAGTGTCGACAACGGGGACAGGGGTCAACCCCAGCATTTT.

This clonotype was counted only a few times. V usage is TRBV2 and J usage is TRBJ1-5, with D tentatively TRBD1 (6 bases). The germline V and J ends were trimmed by 10 bases and 4 bases, with 17 bases remaining between them. Germline V lookup: CDR1 SNHLY, CDR2 FYNNEI. The CDR3 runs 14 residues. The CDR3 spells CATKHREGNQPQHF. The CDR3 coding sequence is TGTGCCACCAAACACAGGGAAGGTAATCAGCCCCAGCATTTT.

This clonotype was recorded at least ten times. The chain joins TRBV2 to TRBJ2-7; D is possibly TRBD1 (5 bases). This CDR3 is 12 amino acids long. Germline V gives CDR1 SNHLY, CDR2 FYNNEI. Trimming took off 4 bases at V and 7 bases at J, with 11 bases between the two ends. Here the CDR3 DNA reads TGTGCCAGCAGTGCCTCAGGGTTGGAGCAGTACTTC. Its protein product is CASSASGLEQYF. Looking up the rest from reference TRBV2 and TRBJ2-7 gives the full variable domain: EPEVTQTPSHQVTQMGQEVILRCVPISNHLYFYWYRQILGQKVEFLVSFYNNEISEKSEIFDDQFSVERPDGSNFTLKIRSTKLEDSAMYFCASSASGLEQYFGPGTRLTVT.

This chain joins TRBV20-1 and TRBJ2-3; no reliable D call. V was cut by 6 bases and J by 3 bases, with 16 bases left in between. CDR1 and CDR2 (germline): DFQATT, SNEGSKA (reference sequence). This CDR3 region has 14 residues. This chain's CDR3 is CSAPNRAVTDTQYF. CDR3 DNA sequence: TGCAGTGCCCCGAACCGGGCTGTGACAGATACGCAGTATTTT.

The sample holds many counts of this clonotype. The chain combines TRBV3-1 with TRBJ2-3; D is possibly TRBD2 (5 bases). The CDR3 sequence is 14 residues long. With 4 bases removed from V and 5 bases from J, the gap between germline ends came to 13 bases. CDR1 and CDR2 (germline): LGHDT, YNNKEL (reference sequence). The CDR3 DNA is TGTGCCAGCAGCCCGTGGGGAGAGGGAGATACGCAGTATTTT. Translating it yields CASSPWGEGDTQYF.

In its sample, this clonotype was seen many times. The chain uses TRBV20-1 and TRBJ2-1, with TRBD2 as a possible D gene (5 bases). The CDR3 is 13 residues long. V dropped 3 bases and J dropped 6 bases, with 12 bases sitting between them. Per the germline V gene, CDR1 is DFQATT and CDR2 is SNEGSKA (reference sequence). The DNA of the CDR3 is TGCAGTGCTAGTACGAGGGTCCGCAATGAGCAGTTCTTC. As protein: CSASTRVRNEQFF.

This clonotype was counted at least ten times. The chain's CDR3 is CSAPGTSGLEQFF. For the CDR3, the DNA is TGCAGTGCTCCCGGGACTAGCGGTTTAGAGCAGTTCTTC. This chain uses TRBV20-1 with TRBJ2-1; 11 bases fit TRBD2. CDR3 length: 13 residues. V lost 5 bases and J lost 10; bases outside the gene matches: 7. CDR1 is DFQATT, CDR2 SNEGSKA, per germline (reference sequence).

Many counts were recorded for this clonotype. V is TRBV5-1 and J is TRBJ1-1; tentatively, D is TRBD1 (5 bases). V was shortened by 2 bases and J by 5 bases, with 16 bases between the two germline ends. The CDR3 sequence is 15 residues long. The V gene's germline CDR1 is SGHRS and CDR2 YFSETQ. CDR3 DNA: TGCGCCAGCAGCTTATTCGGGGGATTAGATACTGAAGCTTTCTTT. Residues: CASSLFGGLDTEAFF.